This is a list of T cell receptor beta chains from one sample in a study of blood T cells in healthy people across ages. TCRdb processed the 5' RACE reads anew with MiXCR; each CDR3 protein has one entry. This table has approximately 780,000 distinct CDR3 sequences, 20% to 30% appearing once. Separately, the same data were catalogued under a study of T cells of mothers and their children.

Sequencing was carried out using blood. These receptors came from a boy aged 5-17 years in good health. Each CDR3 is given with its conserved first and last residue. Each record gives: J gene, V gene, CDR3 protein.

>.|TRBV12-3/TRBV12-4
CASRLAGRTNEQFF
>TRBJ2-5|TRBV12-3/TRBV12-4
CASSPGQLPQETQYF
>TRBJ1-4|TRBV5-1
CASSQPSGTTNEKLFF
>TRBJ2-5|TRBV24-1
CATSDPSGTRSGETQYF
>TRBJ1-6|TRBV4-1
CASSQRVGNSPLHF
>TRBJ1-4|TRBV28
CASRSQGLDEKLFF
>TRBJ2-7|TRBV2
CASNRGPHYDQYF
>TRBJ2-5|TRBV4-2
CASSQEAGALETQYF
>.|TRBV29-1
CSVEAPSPGRNNEQFF
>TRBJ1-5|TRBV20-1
CSASAGTGSDLPQHF
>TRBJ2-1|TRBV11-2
CASSPIGDSYNEQFF
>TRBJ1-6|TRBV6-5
CASTRGTFESPLHF
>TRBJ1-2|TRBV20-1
CSAGQGAGYGYTF
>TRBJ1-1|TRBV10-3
CAIGRGGPEAFF
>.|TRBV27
CASSFGPSYEQYF